This TCR beta chain was identified in a study of cytomegalovirus exposure and HLA in healthy donors. The CDR3 consists of 15 residues. Germline V gene data show CDR1 as GTSNPN and CDR2 as SVGIG (reference sequence). Between the trimmed V and J ends, which lost 0 bases and 4 bases, there was a span of 13 bases. This PCR relied on a set of 60 Vbeta primers and 13 Jbeta primers. This table comes from immunoSEQ multiplex PCR, and its TCRdb copy is limited to in-frame clones, with some not included. Here the sample spans fewer than 250,000 clones, about four fifths being singletons. The clonotype originates from a young man in good health and CMV-seropositive. This chain uses TRBV30 with TRBJ2-1, with a weak D call TRBD2 (6 bases). Source material: PBMCs. CDR3 sequence reads: CAWSVAGSSYNEQFF. The CDR3 DNA follows: TGTGCCTGGAGTGTGGCGGGGTCCTCATACAATGAGCAGTTCTTC.